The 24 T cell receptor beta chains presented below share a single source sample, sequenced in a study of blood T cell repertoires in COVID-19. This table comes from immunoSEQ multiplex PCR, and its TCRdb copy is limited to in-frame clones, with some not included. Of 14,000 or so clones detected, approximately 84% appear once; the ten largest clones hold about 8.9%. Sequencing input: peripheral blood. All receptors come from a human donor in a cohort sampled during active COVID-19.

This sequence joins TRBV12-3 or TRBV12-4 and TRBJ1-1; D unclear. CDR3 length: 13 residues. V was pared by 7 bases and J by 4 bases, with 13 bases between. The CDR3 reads CASTDGEGTEAFF. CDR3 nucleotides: TGTGCCAGCACCGACGGCGAGGGCACTGAAGCTTTCTTT.

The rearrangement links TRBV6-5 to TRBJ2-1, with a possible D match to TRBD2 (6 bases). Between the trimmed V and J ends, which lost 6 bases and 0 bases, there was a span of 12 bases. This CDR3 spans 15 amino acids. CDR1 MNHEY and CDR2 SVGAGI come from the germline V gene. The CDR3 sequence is CASSRSGYSYNEQFF. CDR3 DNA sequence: TGTGCCAGCAGCCGAAGCGGGTACTCCTACAATGAGCAGTTCTTC.

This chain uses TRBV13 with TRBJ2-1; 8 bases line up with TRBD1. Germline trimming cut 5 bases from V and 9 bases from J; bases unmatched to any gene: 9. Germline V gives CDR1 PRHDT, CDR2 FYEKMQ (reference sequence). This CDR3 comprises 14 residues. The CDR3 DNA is TGTGCCAGCAGCGCCCCCCTTCAGGGGGCTGAGCAGTTCTTC. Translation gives CASSAPLQGAEQFF.

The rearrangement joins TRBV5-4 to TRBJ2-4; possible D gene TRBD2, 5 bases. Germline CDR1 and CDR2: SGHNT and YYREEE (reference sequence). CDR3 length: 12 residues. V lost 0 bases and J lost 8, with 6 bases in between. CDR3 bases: TGTGCCAGCAGCTTGGCGGAGGACATTCAGTACTTC. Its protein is CASSLAEDIQYF. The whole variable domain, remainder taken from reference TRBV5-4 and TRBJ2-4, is ETGVTQSPTHLIKTRGQQVTLRCSSQSGHNTVSWYQQALGQGPQFIFQYYREEENGRGNFPPRFSGLQFPNYSSELNVNALELDDSALYLCASSLAEDIQYFGAGTRLSVL.

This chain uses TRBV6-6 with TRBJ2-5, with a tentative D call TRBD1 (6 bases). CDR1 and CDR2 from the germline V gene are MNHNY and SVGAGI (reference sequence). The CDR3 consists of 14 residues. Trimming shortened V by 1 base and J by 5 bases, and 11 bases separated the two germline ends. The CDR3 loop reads CASSYLDRSETQYF. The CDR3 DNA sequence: TGTGCCAGCAGTTACTTGGACAGATCGGAGACCCAGTACTTC.

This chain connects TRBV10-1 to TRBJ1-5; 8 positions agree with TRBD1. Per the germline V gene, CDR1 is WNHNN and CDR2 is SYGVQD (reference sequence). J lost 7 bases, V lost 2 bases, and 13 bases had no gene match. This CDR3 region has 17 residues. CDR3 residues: CASSEGGTGPKGQPQHF. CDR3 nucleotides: TGCGCCAGCAGTGAGGGCGGGACAGGACCAAAGGGCCAGCCCCAGCATTTT.

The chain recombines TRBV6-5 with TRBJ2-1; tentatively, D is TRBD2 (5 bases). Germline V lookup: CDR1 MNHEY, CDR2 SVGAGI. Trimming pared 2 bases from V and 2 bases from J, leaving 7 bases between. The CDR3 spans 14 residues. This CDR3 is CASSYAGPYNEQFF. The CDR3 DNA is TGTGCCAGCAGTTACGCGGGCCCCTACAATGAGCAGTTCTTC.

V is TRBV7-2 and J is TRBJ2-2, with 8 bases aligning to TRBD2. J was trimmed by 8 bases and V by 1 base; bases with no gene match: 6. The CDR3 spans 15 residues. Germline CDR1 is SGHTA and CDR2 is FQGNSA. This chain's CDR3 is CASSLDGLAGGELFF. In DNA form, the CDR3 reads TGTGCCAGCAGCTTAGATGGACTAGCCGGTGGGGAGCTGTTTTTT.

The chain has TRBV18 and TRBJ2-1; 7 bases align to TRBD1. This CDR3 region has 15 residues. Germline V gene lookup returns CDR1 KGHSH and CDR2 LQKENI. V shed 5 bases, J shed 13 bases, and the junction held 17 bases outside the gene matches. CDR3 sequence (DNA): TGTGCCAGCTCAAAGGGGGCCCCAGGGGCCATACTCCAGTTCTTC. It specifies CASSKGAPGAILQFF.

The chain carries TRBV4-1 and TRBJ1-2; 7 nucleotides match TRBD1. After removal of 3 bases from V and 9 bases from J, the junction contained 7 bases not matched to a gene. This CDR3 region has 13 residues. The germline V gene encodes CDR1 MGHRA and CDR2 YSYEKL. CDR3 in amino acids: CASSQAQDRSYTF. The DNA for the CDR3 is TGCGCCAGCAGCCAGGCCCAGGACAGGAGCTACACCTTC.

The DNA of the CDR3 is TGTGCCAGCAGTCCTCGCGGGGGTACCTCCAATGAGCAGTTCTTC. Protein sequence: CASSPRGGTSNEQFF. The chain joins TRBV27 to TRBJ2-1; the match to TRBD2 covers 7 bases. CDR1 and CDR2 (germline): MNHEY, SMNVEV (reference sequence). The CDR3 runs 15 residues. V was pared by 5 bases and J by 6 bases, with 10 bases of the junction left unmatched.

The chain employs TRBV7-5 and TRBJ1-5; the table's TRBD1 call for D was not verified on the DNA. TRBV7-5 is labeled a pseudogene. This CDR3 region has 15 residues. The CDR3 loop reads CVRSLGGDRDQPQHF. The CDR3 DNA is TGTGTCAGAAGCTTAGGGGGCGACAGGGATCAGCCCCAGCATTTT.

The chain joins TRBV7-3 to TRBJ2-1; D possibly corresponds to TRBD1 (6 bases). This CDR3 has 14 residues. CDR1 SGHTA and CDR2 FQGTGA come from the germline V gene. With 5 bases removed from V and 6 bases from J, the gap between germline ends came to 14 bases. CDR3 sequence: CASSPGQTSNEQFF. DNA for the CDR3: TGTGCCAGCAGCCCTGGACAGACTTCCAATGAGCAGTTCTTC.

CDR3 amino acids: CSASGGVNSYEQYF. CDR3 DNA sequence: TGCAGTGCTAGTGGGGGCGTAAACTCCTACGAGCAGTACTTC. V gene TRBV20-1 combines with J gene TRBJ2-7; D perhaps matches TRBD1 (6 bases). The germline CDR1 and CDR2 sequences are DFQATT and SNEGSKA (reference sequence). The V end was cut by 3 bases, the J end by 0 bases, with 12 bases between. The CDR3 has 14 amino acids.

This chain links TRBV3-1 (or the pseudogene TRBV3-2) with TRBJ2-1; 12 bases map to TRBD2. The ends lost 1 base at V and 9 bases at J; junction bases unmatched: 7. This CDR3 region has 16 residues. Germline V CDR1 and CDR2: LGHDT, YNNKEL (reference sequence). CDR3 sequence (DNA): TGTGCCAGCAGCCAAGGACTAGCGGGAGTATGTTCTGAGCAGTTCTTC. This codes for CASSQGLAGVCSEQFF.

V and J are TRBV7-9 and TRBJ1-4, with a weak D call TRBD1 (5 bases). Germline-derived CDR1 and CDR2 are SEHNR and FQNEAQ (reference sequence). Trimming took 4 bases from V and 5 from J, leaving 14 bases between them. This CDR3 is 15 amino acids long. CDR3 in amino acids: CASSSTGLPNEKLFF. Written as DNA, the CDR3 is TGTGCCAGCAGCTCGACGGGACTGCCGAATGAAAAACTGTTTTTT.

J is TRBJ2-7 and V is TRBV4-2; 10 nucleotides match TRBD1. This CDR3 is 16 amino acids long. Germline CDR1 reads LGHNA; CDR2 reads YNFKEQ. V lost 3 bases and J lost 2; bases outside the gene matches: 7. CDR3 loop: CASSQGPGQGTYEQYF. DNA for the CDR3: TGTGCCAGCAGCCAGGGTCCGGGACAGGGGACCTACGAGCAGTACTTC.

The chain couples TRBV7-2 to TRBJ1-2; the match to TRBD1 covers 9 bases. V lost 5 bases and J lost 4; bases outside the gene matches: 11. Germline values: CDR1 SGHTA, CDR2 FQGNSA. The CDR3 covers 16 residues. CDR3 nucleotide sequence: TGTGCCAGCAGCCGCGGGCAGGGACAGGGAGGCTATGGCTACACCTTC. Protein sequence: CASSRGQGQGGYGYTF.

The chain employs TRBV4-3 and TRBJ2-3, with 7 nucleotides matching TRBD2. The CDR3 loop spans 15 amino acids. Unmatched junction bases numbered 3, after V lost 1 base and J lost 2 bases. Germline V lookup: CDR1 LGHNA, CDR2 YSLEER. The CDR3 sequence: CASSQGLADTDTQYF. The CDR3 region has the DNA TGCGCCAGCAGCCAAGGGCTAGCGGACACAGATACGCAGTATTTT.

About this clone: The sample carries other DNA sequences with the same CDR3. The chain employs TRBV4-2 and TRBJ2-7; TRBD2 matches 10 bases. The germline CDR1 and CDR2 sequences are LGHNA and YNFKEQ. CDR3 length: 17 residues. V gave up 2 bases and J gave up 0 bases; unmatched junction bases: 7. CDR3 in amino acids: CASSQILAGGGSYEQYF. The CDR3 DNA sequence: TGTGCCAGCAGCCAAATTTTAGCGGGGGGAGGCTCCTACGAGCAGTACTTC.

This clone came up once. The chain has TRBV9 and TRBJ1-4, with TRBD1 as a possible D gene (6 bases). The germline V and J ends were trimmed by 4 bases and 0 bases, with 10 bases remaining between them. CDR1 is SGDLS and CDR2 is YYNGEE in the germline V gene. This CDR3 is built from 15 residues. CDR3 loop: CASSPRQATNEKLFF. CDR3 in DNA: TGTGCCAGCAGCCCCAGACAGGCAACTAATGAAAAACTGTTTTTT.

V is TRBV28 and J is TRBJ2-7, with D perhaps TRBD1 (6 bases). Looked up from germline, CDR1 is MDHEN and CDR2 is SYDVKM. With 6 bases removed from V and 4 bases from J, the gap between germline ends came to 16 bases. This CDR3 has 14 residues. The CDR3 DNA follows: TGTGCCAGCAGAACACAGGGTGGGTTGTACGAGCAGTACTTC. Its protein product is CASRTQGGLYEQYF.

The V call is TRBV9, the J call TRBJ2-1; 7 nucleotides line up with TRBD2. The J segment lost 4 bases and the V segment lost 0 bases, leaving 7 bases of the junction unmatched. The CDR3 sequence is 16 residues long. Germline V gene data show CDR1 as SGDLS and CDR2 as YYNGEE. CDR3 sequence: CASSVAGGSHYNEQFF. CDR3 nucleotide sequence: TGTGCCAGCAGCGTAGCGGGCGGGAGTCATTACAATGAGCAGTTCTTC.

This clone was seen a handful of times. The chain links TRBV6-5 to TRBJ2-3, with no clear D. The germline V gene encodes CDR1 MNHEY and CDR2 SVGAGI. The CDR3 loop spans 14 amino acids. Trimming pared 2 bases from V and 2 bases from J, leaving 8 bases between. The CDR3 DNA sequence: TGTGCCAGCAGTTACCAGGCCCCCACAGATACGCAGTATTTT. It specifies CASSYQAPTDTQYF.